The 15 T cell receptor beta chains listed next were all sequenced from one sample in a study of T-cell memory formation after mild COVID-19. TCRdb used MiXCR to reprocess the 5' RACE reads, holding one entry per CDR3 protein. The repertoire holds about 38,000 distinct CDR3 sequences, with roughly 10% as singletons. Specimen: PBMCs or a T cell subset sorted from them (not recorded which). Receptors originate from a man younger than 30 who had mild COVID-19 (a few samples of this study predate the infection). Cell type and time point are not known.

The chain links TRBV3-1 to TRBJ2-3, with D possibly called TRBD1 or TRBD2 (5 bases each). Germline V gene data show CDR1 as LGHDT and CDR2 as YNNKEL (reference sequence). V lost 4 bases to trimming and J lost 2 bases, with 19 bases between them. CDR3 size: 17 residues. The CDR3 spells CASSPRRIATATDTQYF. The CDR3 DNA reads TGTGCCAGCAGCCCCCGCAGGATAGCGACAGCCACAGATACGCAGTATTTT.

This clonotype came up many times. The chain uses TRBV5-4 and TRBJ2-7; 7 bases fit TRBD2. Germline V gives CDR1 SGHNT, CDR2 YYREEE (reference sequence). Germline trimming cut 4 bases from V and 2 bases from J; bases unmatched to any gene: 9. The CDR3 is 15 residues long. CDR3 loop: CASSPGAGEPYEQYV. Written as DNA, the CDR3 is TGTGCCAGCAGCCCAGGTGCGGGGGAGCCCTACGAGCAGTACGTC.

This clonotype was seen repeatedly, ten times or more. The CDR3 protein is CASSPDRAGEQFF. CDR3 DNA sequence: TGCGCCAGCAGCCCGGACAGAGCGGGCGAGCAGTTCTTC. The J gene is TRBJ2-1, the V gene TRBV5-1; D tentatively reads TRBD1 or TRBD2 (6 bases each). Trimming pared 4 bases from V and 10 bases from J, leaving 15 bases between. The germline V gene has CDR1 SGHRS and CDR2 YFSETQ. The CDR3 extends over 13 amino acids.

This clonotype was detected ten times or more. The chain joins TRBV5-1 to TRBJ1-2; TRBD1 might be the D (6 bases). The CDR3 has 14 amino acids. Trimming removed 0 bases from V and 2 bases from J, with 8 bases in between. Per the germline V gene, CDR1 is SGHRS and CDR2 is YFSETQ. This chain's CDR3 is CASSLDRENYGYTF. Written as DNA, the CDR3 is TGCGCCAGCAGCTTGGACAGGGAGAACTATGGCTACACCTTC.

There are many counts of this clonotype. The chain couples TRBV4-3 to TRBJ2-2; D tentatively reads TRBD1 or TRBD2 (5 bases each). This CDR3 region has 14 residues. Trimming removed 3 bases at V and 8 bases at J, with 13 bases between. Germline V lookup: CDR1 LGHNA, CDR2 YSLEER. The CDR3 nucleotides read TGCGCCAGCAGCCAGGGGGATCGCGGTGGGGAGCTGTTTTTT. Amino acid sequence: CASSQGDRGGELFF.

This clonotype was recorded at least ten times. The chain has TRBV20-1 and TRBJ2-7, with 9 bases that match TRBD2. With V trimmed by 5 bases and J by 6 bases, 8 bases remained unmatched. This CDR3 has 13 residues. Germline loops: CDR1 DFQATT, CDR2 SNEGSKA (reference sequence). The CDR3 bases are TGCAGTGCTGGTCGCGGGGGGGCAGGCGAGCAGTACTTC. Residues: CSAGRGGAGEQYF.

This clonotype was detected many times. This chain connects TRBV2 to TRBJ2-1, with 10 bases matching TRBD2. CDR1 and CDR2 (germline): SNHLY, FYNNEI. Losses at the gene ends were 4 bases for V and 4 bases for J; bases not matched to a gene: 1. This CDR3 contains 14 residues. This chain's CDR3 is CASSGAGGYNEQFF. The DNA of the CDR3 is TGTGCCAGCAGTGGAGCGGGGGGGTACAATGAGCAGTTCTTC.

The V call is TRBV15, the J call TRBJ2-2, with D hard to call. The V end lost 0 bases, the J end lost 6 bases, and 8 bases lay between the germline ends. Germline CDR1 reads LNHNV; CDR2 reads YYDKDF (reference sequence). This CDR3 has 14 amino acids. Written as DNA, the CDR3 is TGTGCCACCAGCAGAGATGGACGGGCCGGGGAGCTGTTTTTT. Translated, it gives CATSRDGRAGELFF.

This clonotype has a count of ten or more. V usage is TRBV3-1 and J usage is TRBJ2-3; 15 nucleotides align to TRBD2. The CDR3 is 15 amino acids. Unmatched junction bases numbered 0, after V lost 4 bases and J lost 4 bases. In germline, CDR1 is LGHDT, CDR2 YNNKEL (reference sequence). As DNA, the CDR3 is TGTGCCAGCAGCCGGACTAGCGGGGGGGCAGATACGCAGTATTTT. It specifies CASSRTSGGADTQYF.

This clonotype has a handful of counts. The genes are TRBV27 and TRBJ2-1, with D possibly TRBD2 on 6 matching bases. Per the germline V gene, CDR1 is MNHEY and CDR2 is SMNVEV (reference sequence). Deletions cut 1 base from V and 8 bases from J, with 12 bases between. This CDR3 has 14 residues. CDR3 protein: CASSLWQGGDEQFF. The CDR3, as DNA: TGTGCCAGCAGTTTATGGCAGGGAGGCGATGAGCAGTTCTTC.

This chain joins TRBV2 and TRBJ2-3, with 10 nucleotides matching TRBD2. Germline values: CDR1 SNHLY, CDR2 FYNNEI. This CDR3 region has 18 residues. The ends lost 1 base at V and 3 bases at J; junction bases unmatched: 10. CDR3 protein: CASSEGQRGGLGTDTQYF. CDR3 coding DNA: TGTGCCAGCAGTGAAGGCCAGCGGGGGGGCCTCGGGACAGATACGCAGTATTTT.

This clonotype was seen ten or more times. The V gene is TRBV19, the J gene TRBJ2-7; 8 bases are shared with TRBD1. From germline, CDR1 is LNHDA and CDR2 SQIVND (reference sequence). This CDR3 is 15 amino acids long. J gave up 0 bases and V 4 bases, and 5 bases lay outside the gene matches. The CDR3 is CASSRFTGGSYEQYF. As DNA, the CDR3 is TGTGCCAGTAGTAGATTCACAGGGGGCTCCTACGAGCAGTACTTC. The full variable domain, in which reference TRBV19 and TRBJ2-7 provide the parts outside the CDR3, is DGGITQSPKYLFRKEGQNVTLSCEQNLNHDAMYWYRQDPGQGLRLIYYSQIVNDFQKGDIAEGYSVSREKKESFPLTVTSAQKNPTAFYLCASSRFTGGSYEQYFGPGTRLTVT.

This clonotype occurred many times. The V and J genes are TRBV27 and TRBJ2-5; D perhaps matches TRBD2 (6 bases). V lost 3 bases, J lost 3 bases, and 14 bases lay in between. This CDR3 spans 15 amino acids. The germline gives CDR1 MNHEY, CDR2 SMNVEV (reference sequence). The CDR3 DNA reads TGTGCCAGCAGTTTGTACGGGGAGGTAAAAGAGACCCAGTACTTC. It encodes CASSLYGEVKETQYF.

In its sample, this clonotype was seen many times. V is TRBV5-4 and J is TRBJ2-2, with 8 bases lining up with TRBD1. The CDR3 is made up of 15 amino acids. J was trimmed by 1 base and V by 3 bases; bases with no gene match: 2. From germline, CDR1 is SGHNT and CDR2 YYREEE (reference sequence). The CDR3 region is CASSSGTGNTGELFF. For the CDR3, the DNA is TGTGCCAGCAGCTCAGGGACAGGGAACACCGGGGAGCTGTTTTTT.

The chain has TRBV7-2 and TRBJ2-3; 10 bases map to TRBD2. The CDR3 has 18 amino acids. V dropped 1 base and J dropped 2; count of bases not matched to a gene: 9. Looked up from germline, CDR1 is SGHTA and CDR2 is FQGNSA. The CDR3 region has the DNA TGTGCCAGCAGCTTAGTGGGGGTAGCGGGAGGAATCACAGATACGCAGTATTTT. This gives the protein CASSLVGVAGGITDTQYF.